This TCR beta chain was identified during a study of liver allograft versus peripheral blood T cells. Study information: Repertoires of T cell receptors in transplanted livers were compared with recipients' peripheral blood repertoires. Study-wide results and caveats: Repertoires of T cell receptors in liver allografts reportedly differed from peripheral blood repertoires.

In regard to this clonotype: Its antigen is currently unknown.

TCRdb reprocessed the reads via MiXCR and lists one record per CDR3 protein. The table lists fewer than 13,000 distinct CDR3 sequences, approximately 17% of them singletons, with approximately 1.1% in the top ten. The CDR3 runs 15 residues. CDR1 is KGHSH and CDR2 is LQKENI in the germline V gene. Trimming cost V 5 bases and J 8 bases; bases outside gene matches: 11. This chain uses TRBV18 with TRBJ1-4; the match to TRBD1 covers 7 bases. This sequence originates from a human patient who had a liver transplant. Some T cells may be transferred from the graft donor. CDR3 protein: CASSISRDSYEKLFF. CDR3 sequence (DNA): TGTGCCAGCTCAATTTCCCGGGACAGTTACGAAAAACTGTTTTTT.